What follows are 22 T cell receptor beta chains derived from one specimen sequenced in a study of blood T cell repertoires in COVID-19. Some clones are missing from TCRdb's copy, which holds only in-frame ones; the method was immunoSEQ multiplex PCR. The table shows tens of thousands of clones, with more than 60% occurring only once. The sample taken for sequencing was peripheral blood. These receptors were obtained from a human donor in a cohort sampled during active COVID-19.

The CDR3 region has the DNA TGTGCCAGCAGCCCACGGGGGGGAGAAAAACTGTTTTTT. Protein product: CASSPRGGEKLFF. V usage is TRBV9 and J usage is TRBJ1-4, with D possibly matching TRBD1 (5 bases). V was trimmed by 4 bases and J by 8 bases, leaving 12 bases between them. Germline assignment: CDR1 SGDLS and CDR2 YYNGEE. This CDR3 has 13 amino acids.

V is TRBV2 and J is TRBJ1-1; weak D call: TRBD1 (6 bases). CDR1 and CDR2 (germline): SNHLY, FYNNEI. CDR3 length equals 13 residues. V was clipped by 6 bases and J by 4 bases, with 12 bases between them. The CDR3 DNA reads as TGTGCCAGCAGGCACAGGGAAATCACTGAAGCTTTCTTT. It is translated as CASRHREITEAFF. Full variable domain (remainder filled in from reference TRBV2 and TRBJ1-1): EPEVTQTPSHQVTQMGQEVILRCVPISNHLYFYWYRQILGQKVEFLVSFYNNEISEKSEIFDDQFSVERPDGSNFTLKIRSTKLEDSAMYFCASRHREITEAFFGQGTRLTVV.

The V call is TRBV19, the J call TRBJ1-5; tentative D call: TRBD1 (5 bases). V was clipped by 2 bases and J by 6 bases, with 11 bases between them. The CDR3 consists of 14 residues. CDR1 is LNHDA, CDR2 SQIVND, per germline (reference sequence). The CDR3 nucleotides are TGTGCCAGTAGTATAAATCGGGGGACTCAGCCCCAGCATTTT. As protein: CASSINRGTQPQHF.

CDR3 DNA: TGCGCCAGCAGCGGCGGCAGGGAAACCTACGAGCAGTACTTC. Translating it yields CASSGGRETYEQYF. The gene calls are TRBV5-1 and TRBJ2-7; a possible D gene is TRBD1 (5 bases). Deletions cut 4 bases from V and 2 bases from J, with 13 bases between. Germline-derived CDR1 and CDR2 are SGHRS and YFSETQ. The CDR3 totals 14 residues.

This chain links TRBV4-2 with TRBJ1-2; D remains unclear. Trimming cost V 3 bases and J 11 bases, with 19 bases left between them. The CDR3 covers 14 residues. Germline assignment: CDR1 LGHNA and CDR2 YNFKEQ. The CDR3 spells CASSHLGDRRGYTF. In DNA, the CDR3 is TGTGCCAGCAGCCACCTCGGTGATAGACGGGGTTACACCTTC.

The chain has TRBV19 and TRBJ2-7, with 9 bases aligning to TRBD1. V was clipped by 3 bases and J by 4 bases; unmatched bases: 7. The CDR3 is 15 amino acids. Germline V gives CDR1 LNHDA, CDR2 SQIVND (reference sequence). CDR3 DNA: TGTGCCAGTAGTATGTCGAAACAGGGGGCATACGAGCAGTACTTC. Amino acid sequence: CASSMSKQGAYEQYF.

The J gene is TRBJ1-5, the V gene TRBV27, with no clear D. Germline V gives CDR1 MNHEY, CDR2 SMNVEV (reference sequence). This CDR3 has 15 residues. The germline V and J ends were trimmed by 7 bases and 0 bases, with 13 bases remaining between them. CDR3: CASKRLANSNQPQHF. As DNA, the CDR3 is TGTGCCAGCAAACGCCTCGCTAATAGCAATCAGCCCCAGCATTTT.

The chain uses TRBV6-6 and TRBJ2-7; 9 nucleotides match TRBD2. The V gene's germline CDR1 is MNHNY and CDR2 SVGAGI (reference sequence). This CDR3 is 16 amino acids long. V lost 5 bases, J lost 2 bases, and 10 bases stayed unmatched. The CDR3 DNA follows: TGTGCCAGCAGTCCACCCCTAGCGGGATATGCCTACGAGCAGTACTTC. Its translation: CASSPPLAGYAYEQYF.

The chain has TRBV4-1 and TRBJ1-4; no firm D call. The CDR3 runs to 16 residues. Germline CDR1 and CDR2: MGHRA and YSYEKL. Trimming took off 1 base at V and 6 bases at J, with 15 bases between the two ends. The CDR3 is CASSQVFPMRDEKLFF. The CDR3 DNA sequence: TGCGCCAGCAGCCAAGTTTTCCCCATGCGAGATGAAAAACTGTTTTTT.

This chain links TRBV7-2 with TRBJ1-3; 9 nucleotides match TRBD1. V was pared by 5 bases and J by 0 bases, with 8 bases of the junction left unmatched. This CDR3 has 17 amino acids. The germline gives CDR1 SGHTA, CDR2 FQGNSA. CDR3 sequence (DNA): TGTGCCAGCAGCGCGTTCGGGACAGGGAACTCTGGAAACACCATATATTTT. Translated: CASSAFGTGNSGNTIYF.

The chain couples TRBV28 to TRBJ1-2, with D possibly being TRBD1 (5 bases). V lost 6 bases, J lost 4 bases, and 18 bases lay in between. CDR1 is MDHEN, CDR2 SYDVKM, per germline. The CDR3 length is 15 residues. The CDR3 DNA follows: TGTGCCAGCAGCCCTACGGGGGGATATATCTATGGCTACACCTTC. Translation gives CASSPTGGYIYGYTF.

V and J are TRBV18 and TRBJ2-7; 8 bases align to TRBD2. This CDR3 is built from 15 residues. With V trimmed by 6 bases and J by 2 bases, 9 bases remained unmatched. The germline gives CDR1 KGHSH, CDR2 LQKENI. This CDR3 is CASSLGLASPYEQYF. CDR3 DNA: TGTGCCAGCTCTCTTGGACTAGCTTCGCCCTACGAGCAGTACTTC.

V is TRBV20-1 and J is TRBJ1-2, with TRBD1 identical over 7 bases. The length of the CDR3 is 11 residues. Germline CDR1 is DFQATT and CDR2 is SNEGSKA (reference sequence). V trimming: 8 bases; J trimming: 7 bases; junction bases outside the gene matches: 7. The CDR3 is CSRDSNSGYTF. The DNA of the CDR3 is TGCAGTAGGGACAGTAATAGTGGCTACACCTTC.

The chain links TRBV6-6 to TRBJ2-2; D might be TRBD1 (6 bases). This CDR3 has 16 residues. Between the trimmed V and J ends, which lost 0 bases and 1 base, there was a span of 9 bases. Germline V CDR1 and CDR2: MNHNY, SVGAGI (reference sequence). The CDR3 here is CASSYSGRGNTGELFF. The CDR3 coding sequence is TGTGCCAGCAGTTACTCGGGCAGGGGGAACACCGGGGAGCTGTTTTTT.

The J gene is TRBJ1-5, the V gene TRBV4-1; unclear D gene. Germline V gives CDR1 MGHRA, CDR2 YSYEKL. CDR3 length: 16 amino acids. Between the trimmed V and J ends, which lost 0 bases and 1 base, there was a span of 10 bases. CDR3 nucleotides: TGCGCCAGCAGCCAAGATAGAATGGGCAGCAATCAGCCCCAGCATTTT. Encoded protein: CASSQDRMGSNQPQHF.

This clone was counted a few times. This rearrangement joins TRBV7-3 to TRBJ2-6, with a tentative D call TRBD1 (5 bases). V gave up 10 bases and J gave up 1 base, with 8 bases separating them. The CDR3 spans 13 residues. Germline values: CDR1 SGHTA, CDR2 FQGTGA. CDR3 residues: CATRTSGANVLTF. CDR3 nucleotide sequence: TGTGCCACCCGGACATCTGGGGCCAACGTCCTGACTTTC.

The chain joins TRBV19 to TRBJ1-1; 8 bases fit TRBD1. CDR3 length equals 15 residues. Germline V lookup: CDR1 LNHDA, CDR2 SQIVND (reference sequence). J lost 4 bases, V lost 1 base, and 5 bases had no gene match. The CDR3 DNA reads as TGTGCCAGTAGTATAGGGGCAGGGGGCGGCACTGAAGCTTTCTTT. Encoded protein: CASSIGAGGGTEAFF.

The genes are TRBV18 and TRBJ2-7; 15 bases map to TRBD2. Germline CDR1 and CDR2: KGHSH and LQKENI. The CDR3 loop spans 17 amino acids. V dropped 6 bases and J dropped 2; count of bases not matched to a gene: 8. CDR3 DNA: TGTGCCAGCTCGTCACCGGGACTAGCGGGGGGTGCCTACGAGCAGTACTTC. Translation: CASSSPGLAGGAYEQYF.

The rearrangement links TRBV2 to TRBJ2-7, with TRBD1 matching over 7 bases. Per the germline V gene, CDR1 is SNHLY and CDR2 is FYNNEI. The CDR3 totals 14 residues. J was trimmed by 4 bases and V by 1 base; bases with no gene match: 4. The DNA for the CDR3 is TGTGCCAGCAGTGAAGGGTACAGGGGTTACGAGCAGTACTTC. It is translated as CASSEGYRGYEQYF.

This clone was recorded only once. The genes are TRBV19 and TRBJ2-5, with 8 bases matching TRBD2. The length of the CDR3 is 14 residues. The J segment lost 4 bases and the V segment lost 3 bases, leaving 4 bases of the junction unmatched. Looked up from germline, CDR1 is LNHDA and CDR2 is SQIVND (reference sequence). The CDR3 protein is CASSIRRGGETQYF. In nucleotides, the CDR3 is TGTGCCAGTAGTATTCGACGGGGGGGAGAGACCCAGTACTTC.

Here the CDR3 reads CASSPAGGNEQYF. As DNA, the CDR3 is TGTGCCAGCAGCCCCGCTGGGGGCAACGAGCAGTACTTC. V is TRBV7-9 and J is TRBJ2-7; perhaps TRBD1 as D (6 bases). This CDR3 has 13 residues. V gave up 5 bases and J gave up 5 bases, with 13 bases separating them. Germline assignment: CDR1 SEHNR and CDR2 FQNEAQ (reference sequence). Full variable domain (missing parts from reference TRBV7-9 and TRBJ2-7): DTGVSQNPRHKITKRGQNVTFRCDPISEHNRLYWYRQTLGQGPEFLTYFQNEAQLEKSRLLSDRFSAERPKGSFSTLEIQRTEQGDSAMYLCASSPAGGNEQYFGPGTRLTVT.

This chain connects TRBV2 to TRBJ1-1; TRBD1 might be the D (6 bases). Germline CDR1 is SNHLY and CDR2 is FYNNEI. The V gene lost 6 bases and the J gene lost 1 base, with 12 bases spanning the gap. The CDR3 extends over 14 amino acids. The CDR3 bases are TGTGCCAGCAGGAAGGGACATCCGAACACTGAAGCTTTCTTT. Translating it yields CASRKGHPNTEAFF. Full variable domain (outside the CDR3, taken from reference TRBV2 and TRBJ1-1): EPEVTQTPSHQVTQMGQEVILRCVPISNHLYFYWYRQILGQKVEFLVSFYNNEISEKSEIFDDQFSVERPDGSNFTLKIRSTKLEDSAMYFCASRKGHPNTEAFFGQGTRLTVV.